This T cell receptor beta chain comes out of a study of a mutant IDH1 vaccine in newly diagnosed glioma. Clones were read by immunoSEQ multiplex PCR, and TCRdb kept only the in-frame ones, dropping some. The sample includes about 26,000 clones, roughly 83% seen only once; the top ten take about 33%. To note about this clone: As yet, its antigen is unknown.

Regarding time point: week 35, safety follow-up. The investigators gave 300 ug of mutant IDH1 20-mer peptide in each vaccine dose, together with topical imiquimod. The V and J ends lost 4 bases and 0 bases respectively, with 6 bases between them. The CDR3 has 12 residues. In germline, CDR1 is GTSNPN, CDR2 SVGIG (reference sequence). The receptor comes from a young man with glioma. The V gene is TRBV30, the J gene TRBJ2-5; D uncertain. The source was PBMCs, collected from a glioma patient whose treatment included an IDH1 peptide vaccine. Here the CDR3 DNA reads TGTGCCTGGACGAACGACCAAGAGACCCAGTACTTC. Amino acid sequence: CAWTNDQETQYF.